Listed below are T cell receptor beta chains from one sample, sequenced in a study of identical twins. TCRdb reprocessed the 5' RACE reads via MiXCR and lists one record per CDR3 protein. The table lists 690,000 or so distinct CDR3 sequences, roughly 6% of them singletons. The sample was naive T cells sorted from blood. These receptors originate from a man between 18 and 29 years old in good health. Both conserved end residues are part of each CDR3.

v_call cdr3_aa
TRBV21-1 CASSKVKGVETQYF
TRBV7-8 CASSSLSQPQHF
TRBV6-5 CASSYRAGGSYNEQFF
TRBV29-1 CSVELRAETQYF
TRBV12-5 CASGWTHLNTQYF
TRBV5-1 CASSGGTDNSEAFF
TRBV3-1 CASSRDRISGYTF
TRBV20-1 CSARAAGVYEQYF
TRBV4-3 CASSQVGGDLDGYTF
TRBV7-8 CASSSLAGVDNEQFF
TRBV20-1 CSAIRGQLNTGELFF
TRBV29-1 CSVAPGTSGYNEQFF
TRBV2 CASKASGSSGELFF
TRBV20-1 CSARVVQLHNYGYTF
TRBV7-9 CASSVENQPQHF
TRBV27 CASEGQYNEQFF
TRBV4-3 CASSQQPPGQGSADTQYF
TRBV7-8 CASSRTAVAEVYNEQFF
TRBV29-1 CSVGQLGLYEQYF
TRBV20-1 CSARDLRVLDTQYF
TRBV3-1 CASSQIGLPPNEQFF
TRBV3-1 CASSQEGTVKYTQYF
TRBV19 CASSILANTGELFF
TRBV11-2 CASSLEASGELFF
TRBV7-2 CATLTGGGVPSTDTQYF
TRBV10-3 CAISKRDFTDTQYF
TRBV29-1 CSAGPGTSVNEQFF
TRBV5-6 CASTPASNTGELFF
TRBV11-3 CASSLVLGSTGEAFF
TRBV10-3 CAIRLQGATDTQYF
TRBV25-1 CASSEMGQVSETQYF
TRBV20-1 CSAGLSGNTDTQYF
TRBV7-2 CASWKGGNEQFF
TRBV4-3 CASSQVAGASYEQYF
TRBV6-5 CASSYETGSREQFF
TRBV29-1 CSVEGAKGFDTEAFF
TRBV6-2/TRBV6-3 CASSNQVRGEQFF
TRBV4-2 CASSIRGRQLSGRQFF
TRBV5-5 CASSFPFNYGYTF
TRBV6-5 CASSFTKGSAFF
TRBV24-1 CATSDSLAGGYNEQFF